Listed below are T cell receptor beta chains from one sample, sequenced in a study of Graves' ophthalmopathy and Graves' hyperthyroidism. One entry per CDR3 protein, called by TCRdb with MiXCR from the multiplex PCR reads. The data contain 900,000 to 1,200,000 distinct CDR3 sequences, approximately 35% of them singletons. The source material was peripheral blood or thyroid tissue (not recorded which). Source of these receptors: an adult man with Graves' hyperthyroidism. Both conserved end residues are part of each CDR3. D genes are given only for firm matches. Expanded clones get a size class; other rows say once, few or many, or leave the size out.

TRBJ1-1 | . | TRBV29-1 | . | 11 | TGCAGCGTTGGGGGGTTCACTGAAGCTTTCTTT | CSVGGFTEAFF
TRBJ2-5 | . | TRBV9 | many | 15 | TGTGCCAGCAGCGTAGTTGAGGGGCAGGGTGAGACCCAGTACTTC | CASSVVEGQGETQYF
TRBJ2-5 | . | TRBV29-1 | . | 12 | TGCAGCGTTCAGGGTGGCGGAGAGACCCAGTACTTC | CSVQGGGETQYF
TRBJ1-2 | TRBD1 | TRBV25-1 | . | 16 | TGTGCCAGCAGTGAACCCCAGGGGGCTGCTAACTATGGCTACACCTTC | CASSEPQGAANYGYTF
TRBJ1-2 | TRBD1 | TRBV25-1 | once | 16 | TGTGCCAGCAGTGAATCCCCGGGACAGGGGGCGACTGGCTACACCTTC | CASSESPGQGATGYTF
TRBJ1-2 | TRBD1 | TRBV30 | few | 11 | TGTGCCTGGAGGGGGGACAGGTTTTTCACCTTC | CAWRGDRFFTF
TRBJ2-7 | TRBD2 | TRBV7-9 | many | 13 | TGTGCCAGCAGCAATTGGACTAGAGGCGAGCAGTACTTC | CASSNWTRGEQYF
TRBJ2-7 | . | TRBV18 | . | 14 | TGTGCCAGCTCACCCAGTCGGGCCTCCTACGAGCAGTACTTC | CASSPSRASYEQYF
TRBJ1-3 | . | TRBV7-2 | once | 15 | TGTGCCAGCAGCTTAGAGGATGGGACAGGAAACACCATATATTTT | CASSLEDGTGNTIYF
TRBJ2-5 | . | TRBV24-1 | many | 14 | TGTGCCACCAGTGATAAGCAGGGGCGGGAGACCCAGTACTTC | CATSDKQGRETQYF
TRBJ1-1 | TRBD1 | TRBV20-1 | many | 11 | TGCAGTGCTTCGGGGACAGCTGAAGCTTTCTTT | CSASGTAEAFF
TRBJ1-5 | TRBD1 | TRBV15 | . | 16 | TGTGCCACCAGCAGCTTGGGGACAGGGGGTTGGCAGCCCCAGCATTTT | CATSSLGTGGWQPQHF
TRBJ1-2 | TRBD1 | TRBV20-1 | . | 15 | TGCAGTGCTAGATCTCTAGCGGGACAGGCCTACGGCTACACCTTC | CSARSLAGQAYGYTF
TRBJ2-7 | . | TRBV25-1 | . | 14 | TGTGCCAGCAGTGATGGTGGGGGGAGATCCGAGCAGTACTTC | CASSDGGGRSEQYF
TRBJ2-7 | . | TRBV7-9 | many | 15 | TGTGCCAGCAGCTTAATTGCGGCGTTCGAGGGGGAGCAGTACTTC | CASSLIAAFEGEQYF
TRBJ1-1 | . | TRBV5-1 | many | 12 | TGTGCCAGCAGCTTAGCTTCCACTGAAGCTTTCTTT | CASSLASTEAFF
TRBJ2-5 | . | TRBV28 | few | 14 | TGTGCCAGCAGTTTGGGACTGCCACAAGAGACCCAGTACTTC | CASSLGLPQETQYF
TRBJ2-5 | TRBD1 | TRBV15 | many | 15 | TGTGCCACCAGCAAATGGGACAGGGTGGGTGAGACCCAGTACTTC | CATSKWDRVGETQYF
TRBJ1-5 | . | TRBV28 | . | 13 | TGTGCCAGCAATGGGCAGGGATATCAGCCCCAGCATTTT | CASNGQGYQPQHF
TRBJ1-5 | . | TRBV6-6 | many | 13 | TGTGCCGGAACTCTGGGGGGCAATCAGCCCCAGCATTTT | CAGTLGGNQPQHF
TRBJ1-1 | TRBD1 | TRBV2 | many | 15 | TGTGCCAGCAGTGAAGCGGTACAGGGGGGCACTGAAGCTTTCTTT | CASSEAVQGGTEAFF
TRBJ2-7 | . | TRBV10-1 | . | 13 | TGCGCCAGCAGTGATAAAGGGGCCTACGAGCAGTACTTC | CASSDKGAYEQYF
TRBJ2-7 | . | TRBV20-1 | many | 16 | TGCAGTGCTAGAGCCGGTCCGGTAAATCATCTCTACGAGCAGTACTTC | CSARAGPVNHLYEQYF
TRBJ1-6 | . | TRBV7-9 | many | 15 | TGTGCCAGCAGCCCAGTTGGGCTCAAGAGTTCACCCCTCCACTTT | CASSPVGLKSSPLHF
TRBJ2-5 | TRBD1 | TRBV14 | . | 11 | TGTGCCAGCAGACCAGGACAGGCCTCGGACTTC | CASRPGQASDF
TRBJ1-2 | . | TRBV28 | many | 14 | TGTGCCAGCAGTTTACAGGGTGGTGGCTATGGCTACACCTTC | CASSLQGGGYGYTF
TRBJ1-3 | . | TRBV7-8 | . | 16 | TGTGCCAGCAGCTTAATGTCAGGAACCTCTGGAAACACCATATATTTT | CASSLMSGTSGNTIYF
TRBJ1-2 | . | TRBV12-3/TRBV12-4 | . | 13 | TGTGCCAGCAGTTTATTCCAGAACTATGGCTACACCTTC | CASSLFQNYGYTF
TRBJ2-2 | . | TRBV6-5 | . | 15 | TGTGCCAGCAGTCCCCAGACAGGGAACACCGGGGAGCTGTTTTTT | CASSPQTGNTGELFF
TRBJ1-1 | . | TRBV6-6 | . | 14 | TGTGCCAGCAGTCCACCCAGGGTGAACACTGAAGCTTTCTTT | CASSPPRVNTEAFF
TRBJ1-2 | . | TRBV5-1 | many | 14 | TGCGCCAGCAGCTTCTCCGGGGATTCAAATGGCTACACCTTC | CASSFSGDSNGYTF
TRBJ2-5 | . | TRBV20-1 | many | 14 | TGCAGTGCTAGAGAGGTGGGCAGCTACTTGCCCCAGTACTTC | CSAREVGSYLPQYF
TRBJ2-7 | . | TRBV6-5 | few | 14 | TGTGCCAGCAGAACCCCGGGAACCTCCTACGAGCAGTACTTC | CASRTPGTSYEQYF
TRBJ1-3 | . | TRBV24-1 | . | 12 | TGTGCCACCCGGGGAGGTGGAAACACCATATATTTT | CATRGGGNTIYF
TRBJ2-7 | . | TRBV25-1 | many | 13 | TGTGCCAGCAGTGGGCATAGGTCCTACGAGCAGTACTTC | CASSGHRSYEQYF
TRBJ2-5 | TRBD1 | TRBV7-2 | . | 14 | TGTGCCAGCAGCTTAACCAGGGGGCTAGGGACCCAGTACTTC | CASSLTRGLGTQYF
TRBJ2-7 | . | TRBV10-3 | few | 15 | TGTGCCAGCAGGGACCCGACAGGTGGGACCTACGAGCAGTACTTC | CASRDPTGGTYEQYF
TRBJ1-3 | . | TRBV30 | . | 13 | TGTGCCTGGAGCTGGGACACTGGAAACACCATATATTTT | CAWSWDTGNTIYF
TRBJ1-5 | . | TRBV20-1 | many | 13 | TGCAGTGCCCCGGGCGGCTCCAGTGGACCCCAGCATTTT | CSAPGGSSGPQHF
TRBJ1-2 | . | TRBV6-5 | many | 14 | TGTGCCACGCGATCGTTCGGGGAGTCGGGAGGCTACACCTTC | CATRSFGESGGYTF
TRBJ2-5 | . | TRBV5-1 | many | 14 | TGCGCCAGCAGCTCGGGACGGCACCAAGAGACCCAGTACTTC | CASSSGRHQETQYF